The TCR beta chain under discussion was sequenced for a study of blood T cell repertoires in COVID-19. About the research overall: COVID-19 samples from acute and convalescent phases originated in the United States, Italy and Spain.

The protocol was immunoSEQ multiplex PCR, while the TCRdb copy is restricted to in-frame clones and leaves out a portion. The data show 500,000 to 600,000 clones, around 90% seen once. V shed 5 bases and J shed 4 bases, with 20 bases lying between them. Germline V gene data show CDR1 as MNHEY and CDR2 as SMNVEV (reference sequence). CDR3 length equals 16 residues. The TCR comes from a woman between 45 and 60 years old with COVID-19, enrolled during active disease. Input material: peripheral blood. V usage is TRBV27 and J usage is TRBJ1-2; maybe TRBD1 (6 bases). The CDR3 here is CASSVTGTPPGYGYTF. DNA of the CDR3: TGTGCCAGCAGTGTGACGGGGACACCTCCCGGCTATGGCTACACCTTC.